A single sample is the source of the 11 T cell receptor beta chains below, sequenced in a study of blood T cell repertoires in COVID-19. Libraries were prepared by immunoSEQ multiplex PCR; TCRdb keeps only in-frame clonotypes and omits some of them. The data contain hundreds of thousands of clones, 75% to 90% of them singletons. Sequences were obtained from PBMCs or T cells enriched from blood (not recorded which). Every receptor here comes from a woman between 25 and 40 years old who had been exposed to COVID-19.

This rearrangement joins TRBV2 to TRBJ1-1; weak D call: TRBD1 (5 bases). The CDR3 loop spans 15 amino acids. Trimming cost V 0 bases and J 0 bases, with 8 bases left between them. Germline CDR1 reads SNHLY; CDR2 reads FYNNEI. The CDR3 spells CASSEAGGMNTEAFF. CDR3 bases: TGTGCCAGCAGTGAAGCGGGGGGGATGAACACTGAAGCTTTCTTT. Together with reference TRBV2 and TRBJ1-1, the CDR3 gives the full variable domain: EPEVTQTPSHQVTQMGQEVILRCVPISNHLYFYWYRQILGQKVEFLVSFYNNEISEKSEIFDDQFSVERPDGSNFTLKIRSTKLEDSAMYFCASSEAGGMNTEAFFGQGTRLTVV.

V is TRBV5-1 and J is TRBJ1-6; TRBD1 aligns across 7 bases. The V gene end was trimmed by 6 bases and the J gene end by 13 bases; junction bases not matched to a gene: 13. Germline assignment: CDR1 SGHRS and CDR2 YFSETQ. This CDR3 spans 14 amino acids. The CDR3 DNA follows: TGCGCCAGCAAGGAGAGGCAGGGGGTTGGGCCCCTCCACTTT. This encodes CASKERQGVGPLHF.

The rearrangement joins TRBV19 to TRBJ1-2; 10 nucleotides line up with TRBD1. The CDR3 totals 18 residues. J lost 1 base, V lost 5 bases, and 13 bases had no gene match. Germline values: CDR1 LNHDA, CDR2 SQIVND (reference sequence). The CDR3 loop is CASSSAQGDRGFNYGYTF. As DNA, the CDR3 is TGTGCCAGTAGTTCTGCTCAAGGGGACAGGGGATTTAACTATGGCTACACCTTC.

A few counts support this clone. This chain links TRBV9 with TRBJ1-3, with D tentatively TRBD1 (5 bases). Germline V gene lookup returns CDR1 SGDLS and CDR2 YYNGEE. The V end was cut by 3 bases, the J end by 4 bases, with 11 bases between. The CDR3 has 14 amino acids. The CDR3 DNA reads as TGTGCCAGCAGCGCGGACATGACCGGAAACACCATATATTTT. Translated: CASSADMTGNTIYF.

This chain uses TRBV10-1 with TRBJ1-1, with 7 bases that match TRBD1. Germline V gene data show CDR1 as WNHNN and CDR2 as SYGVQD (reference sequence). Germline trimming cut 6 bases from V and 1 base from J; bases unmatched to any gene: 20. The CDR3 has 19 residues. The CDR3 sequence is CASSLRTGANPLGNTEAFF. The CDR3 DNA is TGCGCCAGCAGCCTCCGGACAGGCGCAAATCCCCTGGGGAACACTGAAGCTTTCTTT.

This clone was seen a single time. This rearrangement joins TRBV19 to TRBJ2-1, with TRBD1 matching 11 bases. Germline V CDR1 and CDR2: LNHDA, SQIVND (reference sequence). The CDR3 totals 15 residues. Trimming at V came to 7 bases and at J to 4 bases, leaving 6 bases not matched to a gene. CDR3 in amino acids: CASTPDRGLYNEQFF. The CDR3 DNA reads TGTGCCAGTACCCCGGACAGGGGGCTTTACAATGAGCAGTTCTTC.

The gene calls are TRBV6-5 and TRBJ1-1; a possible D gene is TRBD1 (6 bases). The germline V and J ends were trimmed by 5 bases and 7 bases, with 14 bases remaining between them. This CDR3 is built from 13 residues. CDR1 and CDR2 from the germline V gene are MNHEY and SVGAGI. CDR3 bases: TGTGCCAGCAGTCTAGGGGGATCCGGTGAAGCTTTCTTT. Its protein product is CASSLGGSGEAFF.

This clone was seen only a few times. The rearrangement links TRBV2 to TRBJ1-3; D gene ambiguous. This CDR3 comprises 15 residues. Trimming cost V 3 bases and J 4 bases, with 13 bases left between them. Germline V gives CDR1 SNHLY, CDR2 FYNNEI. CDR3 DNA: TGTGCCAGCAGTGAGTCTGCGGCGCGCGGAAACACCATATATTTT. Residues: CASSESAARGNTIYF.

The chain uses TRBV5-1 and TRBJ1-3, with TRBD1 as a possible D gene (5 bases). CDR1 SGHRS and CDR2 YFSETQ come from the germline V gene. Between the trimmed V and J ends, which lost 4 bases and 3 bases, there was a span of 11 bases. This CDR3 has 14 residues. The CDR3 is CASSRGEFGNTIYF. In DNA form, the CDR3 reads TGCGCCAGCAGCCGGGGGGAGTTTGGAAACACCATATATTTT.

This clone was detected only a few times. The CDR3 reads CASSMAGGNTGELFF. CDR3 in DNA: TGCGCCAGCAGTATGGCAGGGGGGAACACCGGGGAGCTGTTTTTT. The chain has TRBV5-1 and TRBJ2-2; 7 bases fit TRBD1. Germline assignment: CDR1 SGHRS and CDR2 YFSETQ. The junction had 5 bases not matched to a gene; V was cut back by 5 bases and J by 1 base. This CDR3 contains 15 residues.

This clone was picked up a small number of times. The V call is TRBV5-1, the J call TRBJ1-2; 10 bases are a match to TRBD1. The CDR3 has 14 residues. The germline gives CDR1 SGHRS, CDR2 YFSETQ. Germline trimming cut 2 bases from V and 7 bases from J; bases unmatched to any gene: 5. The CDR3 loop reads CASSLGQGGSGYTF. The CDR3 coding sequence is TGCGCCAGCAGCTTAGGACAGGGGGGAAGTGGCTACACCTTC.